These T cell receptor beta chains were read from a single sample in a study of blood T cells in healthy people across ages. TCRdb re-called the 5' RACE reads with MiXCR, one entry per CDR3 protein. The profile covers hundreds of thousands of distinct CDR3 sequences, with roughly 58% appearing a single time and over 30% taken by the ten largest. The sample comprised blood. These receptors were taken from a man between 60 and 75 years old in good health. CDR3s include the opening cysteine and the closing phenylalanine or tryptophan. D genes are given only for firm matches. Clone size is stated in some rows and not others, as once, few, many or a class when expanded.

clone_size,d_call,v_call,j_call,cdr3_nt,cdr3_aa
once,.,TRBV6-6,TRBJ1-6,TGTGCCAGCGGCCAGATGTGGACGAAGTCACCCCTCCACTTT,CASGQMWTKSPLHF
.,TRBD2,TRBV6-1,TRBJ2-2,TGTGCCAGCAGTCCGCTGGTGGGAGCGGGGGGGATGAACACCGGGGAGCTGTTTTTT,CASSPLVGAGGMNTGELFF
few,TRBD1,TRBV10-3,TRBJ2-7,TGTGCCATCAAGGGGGCAGGGGACTACGAGCAGTACTTC,CAIKGAGDYEQYF
.,.,TRBV5-1,TRBJ1-2,TGCGCCAGCAACGACAATACGGAAGGCTACACCTTC,CASNDNTEGYTF
.,.,TRBV13,TRBJ1-1,TGTGCCAGCAGCGCGGACCATGAGAACACTGAAGCTTTCTTT,CASSADHENTEAFF
.,TRBD1,TRBV12-3/TRBV12-4,TRBJ2-1,TGTGCCAGCAGTTTTGGGACAGGGGGTAGGTATGAGCAGTTCTTC,CASSFGTGGRYEQFF
few,.,TRBV12-3/TRBV12-4,TRBJ1-6,TGTGCCAGCAGACAAACAGTCCTATATAATTCACCCCTCCACTTT,CASRQTVLYNSPLHF
.,TRBD1,TRBV9,TRBJ1-6,TGTGCCAGCAGCGTAGTTCGTAGGACAGGGGAAAATTCACCCCTCCACTTT,CASSVVRRTGENSPLHF
.,.,TRBV5-1,TRBJ1-1,TGCGCCAGCAGCTTGGAGCAGCCGCGGAGAACTGAAGCTTTCTTT,CASSLEQPRRTEAFF
.,.,TRBV20-1,TRBJ2-3,TGCAGTGCTAGAAGCAGCGGCGGGGATACGCAGTATTTT,CSARSSGGDTQYF
.,TRBD2,TRBV7-2,TRBJ2-1,TGTGCCAGCAGCTTAATAGCGGGATCCTACAATGAGCAGTTCTTC,CASSLIAGSYNEQFF
.,TRBD1,TRBV7-2,TRBJ2-3,TGTGCCAGCAGCCCGAGGGGGCGGACGCAGTATTTT,CASSPRGRTQYF
.,TRBD2,TRBV15,TRBJ2-4,TGTGCCACCAGCAGAGCGGGGGGGCGGGACTACAAGCAGTACTTC,CATSRAGGRDYKQYF
.,.,TRBV19,TRBJ2-1,TGTGCCAGTAGTATAGGTTCGGGGGAGTACAATGAGCAGTTCTTC,CASSIGSGEYNEQFF
.,.,TRBV6-6,TRBJ2-3,TGTGCCAGCAGCATTTCGGGAGATACGCAGTATTTT,CASSISGDTQYF
few,TRBD2,TRBV2,TRBJ2-1,TGTGCCAGCGTTCCCGGACTAGCGGGGAGGAATGAGCAGTTCTTC,CASVPGLAGRNEQFF
few,TRBD2,TRBV7-2,TRBJ2-1,TGTGCCAGCAGCTTCGGACTAGCCGGCGAGCAGTTCTTC,CASSFGLAGEQFF
few,TRBD2,TRBV6-5,TRBJ2-5,TGTGCCAGCAGTTACCCCGGACTAGCGGGGGAGACCCAGTACTTC,CASSYPGLAGETQYF
.,.,TRBV12-3/TRBV12-4,TRBJ2-1,TGTGCCAGCAGCCTCCCGTGGGAGCACAATGAGCAGTTCTTC,CASSLPWEHNEQFF
.,.,TRBV5-1,TRBJ1-5,TGCGCCAGCAGCCCGATCGGGGGTGGCAATCAGCCCCAGCATTTT,CASSPIGGGNQPQHF
few,.,TRBV5-1,TRBJ2-2,TGCGCCAGCAGTTCCGGGACTTGGGGCACCGGGGAGCTGTTTTTT,CASSSGTWGTGELFF
.,TRBD2,TRBV10-3,TRBJ2-1,TGTGCCATCAGATCGGGACTAGCGGGGGAGGCCTACAATGAGCAGTTCTTC,CAIRSGLAGEAYNEQFF